The entry that follows covers one T cell receptor (beta chain) sequence. This clone has more than one count but fewer than ten. Its antigen has not been determined. No qualities accompany the bases; no much larger clone lies one base away. The data stem from a study of blood T cell repertoires in COVID-19 (dated by TCRdb to 2020 to 2021). The study in broad terms: Collaborator samples came from the United States, Italy and Spain and covered acute and convalescent phases of COVID-19. The prospective study material was composed of cDNA or gDNA derived from T cells, B-cell-depleted T cells, or PBMCs. Deeply sampled blood TCRbeta repertoires from subjects exposed to, actively infected with, or recovered from COVID-19 were included in the dataset. The repertoires were made available in a free public database intended to serve as a resource for research on the immune response to SARS-CoV-2. Samples came from the ongoing ImmuneRACE study (first 160 participants) plus 1,254 subjects from 6 global collaborators. Sample metadata almost always included a de-identified subject ID, COVID-19 status, age in years and sex. HLA class I and class II types, where available, came from metadata supplied by the sample provider rather than from assay-based typing.

Each collaborating institution followed its own protocols to collect whole blood in K2EDTA tubes. For TCRbeta analysis, collaborators shipped samples in one of three forms: frozen whole blood, isolated PBMCs, or DNA extracted from either of those sample types. The investigation overall reported the following: How much clinical and demographic metadata was included differed by source and by participant, and the metadata was provided uncurated.

Reading from cysteine to phenylalanine, the CDR3 counts 13 amino acids. Solely the CDR3 DNA is kept, with 39 bases framed from the first base. A distance of 12 bases separates the germline ends of V and J, which lose 4 bases and 6 bases respectively. The germline V gene supplies CDR1 KGHDR and CDR2 SFDVKD. TCRbeta CDR3 regions were amplified from genomic DNA using the immunoSEQ Assay, a bias-controlled multiplex PCR. From the authors' description of their analysis: Within the assay, amplification of reference gene primers was used to estimate how many nucleated cells each sample contained. To quantify the absolute abundance of each unique TCRbeta CDR3 rearrangement, sequence reads were collapsed and filtered. For each sample, productive Simpson clonality was calculated as the square root of Simpson's diversity index across productive rearrangements. TCRdb holds this immuneACCESS table with in-frame rearrangements only. Some clones are missing; in checked studies, unresolved V genes explain under half, and the rest has no known cause. V and J calls plus clone size are reproduced from that table; the DNA served to infer D and trimming. Counted in this sample were some 230,000 clones; approximately 83% of them appeared once. The ten largest account for 6.5% to 9% of the sample.

The sequence was collected from a woman aged 45-59 years with acute or convalescent COVID-19. Sample: peripheral blood. The rearrangement joined TRBV24-1 to TRBJ2-7; tentative D gene TRBD2, with 5 bases matching. The CDR3 loop reads CATSESGRFEQYF. The DNA sequence follows: TGTGCCACCAGTGAGTCGGGAAGGTTCGAGCAGTACTTC.